What follows are 6 T cell receptor beta chains derived from one specimen sequenced in a study of T cell responses to AZD1222 COVID-19 vaccine. Clones were read by immunoSEQ multiplex PCR, and TCRdb kept only the in-frame ones, dropping some. The sample lists 90,000 to 150,000 clones; about 86% were seen once. The sample here was peripheral blood, taken 28 days after the second AZD1222 dose. Source of these receptors: an adult who received the AZD1222 COVID-19 vaccine.

The chain has TRBV10-1 and TRBJ2-5; 13 bases are shared with TRBD2. The junction had 4 bases not matched to a gene; V was cut back by 6 bases and J by 0 bases. The germline gives CDR1 WNHNN, CDR2 SYGVQD (reference sequence). This CDR3 is 16 amino acids long. The CDR3 loop reads CASSVGLAGDQETQYF. The CDR3 region has the DNA TGCGCCAGCAGCGTTGGACTAGCGGGGGACCAAGAGACCCAGTACTTC.

This chain connects TRBV4-3 to TRBJ1-6; 7 bases are shared with TRBD1. Germline CDR1 reads LGHNA; CDR2 reads YSLEER. Trimming cost V 3 bases and J 8 bases; bases outside gene matches: 7. This CDR3 has 15 amino acids. In DNA, the CDR3 is TGCGCCAGCAGCCAGCAGGGGGAGGCTTATTCACCCCTCCACTTT. It specifies CASSQQGEAYSPLHF.

The gene calls are TRBV2 and TRBJ2-5; 10 positions agree with TRBD1. CDR3 length: 15 residues. The V gene end was trimmed by 5 bases and the J gene end by 4 bases; junction bases not matched to a gene: 7. Germline V lookup: CDR1 SNHLY, CDR2 FYNNEI. This CDR3 is CASSSRTGGIETQYF. DNA of the CDR3: TGTGCCAGCAGTTCTCGGACAGGGGGGATAGAGACCCAGTACTTC. The full variable domain, rest sourced from reference TRBV2 and TRBJ2-5, is EPEVTQTPSHQVTQMGQEVILRCVPISNHLYFYWYRQILGQKVEFLVSFYNNEISEKSEIFDDQFSVERPDGSNFTLKIRSTKLEDSAMYFCASSSRTGGIETQYFGPGTRLLVL.

J is TRBJ2-5 and V is TRBV6-5; TRBD1 agrees at 7 bases. The trim removed 5 bases at V and 2 bases at J, leaving 5 bases unmatched. The CDR3 spans 14 residues. In germline, CDR1 is MNHEY, CDR2 SVGAGI. The DNA for the CDR3 is TGTGCCAGCAGTAAGGGGGCAGAGCAAGAGACCCAGTACTTC. This encodes CASSKGAEQETQYF.

CDR3 sequence reads: CASRAGMGANEKLFF. In DNA form, the CDR3 reads TGTGCCAGTCGGGCAGGGATGGGGGCTAATGAAAAACTGTTTTTT. V and J are TRBV19 and TRBJ1-4; tentative D call: TRBD1 (5 bases). Trimming removed 8 bases from V and 3 bases from J, with 16 bases in between. Germline CDR1 LNHDA, CDR2 SQIVND (reference sequence). The CDR3 length is 15 residues.

The chain joins TRBV4-2 to TRBJ2-3; TRBD1 is a possible D gene (6 bases). CDR3 length: 13 residues. Germline CDR1 and CDR2: LGHNA and YNFKEQ. Trimming cost V 5 bases and J 3 bases, with 9 bases left between them. The CDR3 sequence: CASSDTGTDTQYF. The CDR3 bases are TGTGCCAGCAGCGACACAGGGACAGATACGCAGTATTTT.